This TCR beta chain was sequenced in a study of radiotherapy plus CTLA-4 blockade in lung cancer. Overall study: Patients showed objective responses in about 20% of cases, and disease control was achieved by approximately 33%.

Study-level results: Radiotherapy was combined with ipilimumab, and tumor-derived TCR clones then expanded in blood.

Of note for this clone: Its antigen is as yet unknown.

The CDR3 is made up of 13 amino acids. Germline lookup yields CDR1 MNHEY and CDR2 SMNVEV (reference sequence). V lost 4 bases and J 4 bases, leaving 11 bases between the germline ends. Sequencing was performed with immunoSEQ multiplex PCR; in TCRdb, only in-frame clones are kept and a portion is missing. The profile shows roughly 50,000 clones, 65% to 90% of them singletons. The specimen was peripheral blood, collected from a patient treated with radiotherapy plus ipilimumab. The sequence derives from a human donor with non-small cell lung cancer that progressed on radiotherapy plus ipilimumab. Some clones in this sample may be carry-over from other donors' samples. The rearrangement links TRBV27 to TRBJ2-7, with D possibly matching TRBD1 (6 bases). The CDR3 DNA reads as TGTGCCAGCAGTTCTGGACAGAAATACGAGCAGTACTTC. Protein product: CASSSGQKYEQYF.